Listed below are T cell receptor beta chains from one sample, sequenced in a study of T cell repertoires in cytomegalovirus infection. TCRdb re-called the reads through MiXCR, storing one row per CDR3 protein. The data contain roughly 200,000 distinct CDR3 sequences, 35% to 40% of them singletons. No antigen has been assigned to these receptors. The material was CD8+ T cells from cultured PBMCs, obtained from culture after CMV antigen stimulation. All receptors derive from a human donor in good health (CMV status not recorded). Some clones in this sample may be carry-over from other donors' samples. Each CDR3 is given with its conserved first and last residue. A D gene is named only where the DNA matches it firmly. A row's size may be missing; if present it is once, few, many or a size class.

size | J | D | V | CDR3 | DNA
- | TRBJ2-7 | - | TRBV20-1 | CSARIPDRTYEQYF | TGCAGTGCTAGAATCCCGGACAGAACCTACGAGCAGTACTTC
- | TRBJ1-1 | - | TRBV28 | CASSSPIVENTEAFF | TGTGCCAGCAGCAGCCCTATTGTAGAGAACACTGAAGCTTTCTTT
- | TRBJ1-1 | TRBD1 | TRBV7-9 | CASSPRTGGRAEAFF | TGTGCCAGCAGCCCAAGGACAGGGGGCCGTGCTGAAGCTTTCTTT
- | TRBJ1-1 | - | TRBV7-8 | CASSLESSEAFF | TGTGCCAGCAGCTTAGAATCTTCTGAAGCTTTCTTT
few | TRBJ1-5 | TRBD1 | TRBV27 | CASSLQQGSEPQHF | TGTGCCAGCAGTTTGCAACAGGGGAGTGAGCCCCAGCATTTT
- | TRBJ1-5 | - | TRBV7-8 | CASSLGANGEGSNQPQHF | TGTGCCAGCAGCTTAGGAGCGAACGGCGAAGGAAGCAATCAGCCCCAGCATTTT
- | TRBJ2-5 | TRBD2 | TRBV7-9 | CASSDSGGQETQYF | TGTGCCAGCAGTGACTCCGGGGGGCAAGAGACCCAGTACTTC
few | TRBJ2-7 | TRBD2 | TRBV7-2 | CASSPGLAGFYEQYF | TGTGCCAGCAGCCCTGGACTAGCGGGGTTCTACGAGCAGTACTTC
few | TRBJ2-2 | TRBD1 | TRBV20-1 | CSARDNEGTGRTGELFF | TGCAGTGCTAGAGATAACGAAGGGACAGGTAGAACCGGGGAGCTGTTTTTT
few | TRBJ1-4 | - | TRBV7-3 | CASSQTSEREKLFF | TGTGCCAGCAGCCAGACCTCTGAACGGGAAAAACTGTTTTTT
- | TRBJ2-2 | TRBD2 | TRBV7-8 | CASSQVVAGATGELFF | TGTGCCAGCAGCCAGGTGGTAGCGGGGGCTACCGGGGAGCTGTTTTTT
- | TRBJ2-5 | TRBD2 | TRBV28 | CAIAGRQETQYF | TGTGCGATAGCGGGAAGACAAGAGACCCAGTACTTC
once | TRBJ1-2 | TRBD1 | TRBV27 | CASSLSTGGNYGYTF | TGTGCCAGCAGTTTATCGACAGGGGGCAACTATGGCTACACCTTC
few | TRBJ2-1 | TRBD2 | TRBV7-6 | CASSLGTSGMGRDNEQFF | TGTGCCAGCAGCCTCGGGACTAGCGGGATGGGGCGGGACAATGAGCAGTTCTTC
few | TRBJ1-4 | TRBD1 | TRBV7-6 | CASSYDRGLREKLFF | TGTGCCAGCAGCTATGACAGGGGGCTACGTGAAAAACTGTTTTTT
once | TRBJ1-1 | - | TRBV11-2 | CASTQQNTEAFF | TGTGCCAGCACCCAACAGAACACTGAAGCTTTCTTT
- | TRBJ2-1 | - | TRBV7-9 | CASSFTGSEGEQFF | TGTGCCAGCAGCTTTACAGGGTCCGAGGGTGAGCAGTTCTTC
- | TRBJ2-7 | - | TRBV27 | CASSSLRDFFYEQYF | TGTGCCAGCAGTTCCCTCCGGGACTTCTTCTACGAGCAGTACTTC
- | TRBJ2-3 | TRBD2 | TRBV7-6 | CASSLAGGAADTQYF | TGTGCCAGCAGCTTAGCCGGGGGGGCCGCAGATACGCAGTATTTT
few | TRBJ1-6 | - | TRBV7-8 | CASSFIQEGDSPLHF | TGTGCCAGCAGCTTTATACAGGAGGGGGATTCACCCCTCCACTTT
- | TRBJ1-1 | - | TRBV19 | CASIGHPNTEAFF | TGTGCCAGTATCGGACACCCGAACACTGAAGCTTTCTTT
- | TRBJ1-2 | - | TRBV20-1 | CSARDPGGRRNGYTF | TGCAGTGCTAGAGATCCGGGAGGGAGGAGGAATGGCTACACCTTC
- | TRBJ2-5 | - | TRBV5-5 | CASSSLGEGAGGETQYF | TGTGCCAGCAGTTCGCTGGGGGAGGGGGCAGGCGGTGAGACCCAGTACTTC
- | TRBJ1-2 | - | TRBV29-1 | CSVEEQANNYGYTF | TGCAGCGTTGAAGAACAGGCAAACAACTATGGCTACACCTTC
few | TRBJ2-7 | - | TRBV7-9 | CASSPRGAGTAYEQYF | TGTGCCAGCAGCCCCAGGGGAGCGGGAACAGCCTACGAGCAGTACTTC
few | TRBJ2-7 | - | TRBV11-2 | CASSSGFYEQYF | TGTGCCAGCAGCTCAGGGTTCTACGAGCAGTACTTC
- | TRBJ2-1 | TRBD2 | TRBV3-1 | CASSQDSSGNNEQFF | TGTGCCAGCAGCCAAGATTCTAGCGGGAACAATGAGCAGTTCTTC
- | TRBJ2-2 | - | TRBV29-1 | CSVEDPRDGTGELFF | TGCAGCGTTGAGGATCCCAGGGATGGGACCGGGGAGCTGTTTTTT
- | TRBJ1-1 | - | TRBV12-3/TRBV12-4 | CASSFSGGDLNTEAFF | TGTGCCAGCAGTTTCTCTGGGGGGGACCTGAACACTGAAGCTTTCTTT
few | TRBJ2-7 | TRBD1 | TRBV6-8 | CASSGTGPYEQYF | TGTGCCAGCAGCGGGACAGGGCCCTACGAGCAGTACTTC
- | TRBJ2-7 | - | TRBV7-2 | CASSLLGAAYEQYF | TGTGCCAGCAGCTTATTGGGTGCCGCCTACGAGCAGTACTTC
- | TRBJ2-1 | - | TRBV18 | CASSPQDKPGYNEQFF | TGTGCCAGCTCACCACAGGATAAACCGGGATACAATGAGCAGTTCTTC
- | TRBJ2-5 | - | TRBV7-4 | CATLDRPSGKETQYF | TGTGCAACTCTAGACAGACCCAGCGGTAAAGAGACCCAGTACTTC
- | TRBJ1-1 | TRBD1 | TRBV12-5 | CASVQGEGTEAFF | TGTGCTAGTGTCCAGGGGGAGGGGACTGAAGCTTTCTTT
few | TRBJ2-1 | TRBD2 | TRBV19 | CASSITSGSGNEQFF | TGTGCCAGTAGTATAACTAGCGGGAGTGGCAATGAGCAGTTCTTC
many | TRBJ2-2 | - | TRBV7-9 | CASSGSTSGELFF | TGTGCCAGCAGCGGCTCGACTAGCGGGGAGCTGTTTTTT
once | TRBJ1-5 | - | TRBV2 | CASRPGTLSNQPQHF | TGTGCCAGCAGGCCCGGGACATTAAGCAATCAGCCCCAGCATTTT
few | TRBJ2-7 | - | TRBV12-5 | CASGLIKDNYEQYF | TGTGCTAGTGGTTTGATAAAGGACAACTACGAGCAGTACTTC